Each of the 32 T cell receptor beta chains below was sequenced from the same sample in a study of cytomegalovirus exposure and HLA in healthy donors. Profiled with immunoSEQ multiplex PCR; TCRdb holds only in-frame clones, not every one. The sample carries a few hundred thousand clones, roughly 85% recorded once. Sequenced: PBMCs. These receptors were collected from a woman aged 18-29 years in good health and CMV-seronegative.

CDR3 region: CASSIRDRAYEQYF. The CDR3, as DNA: TGTGCCAGTAGTATTAGGGACAGGGCCTACGAGCAGTACTTC. The chain carries TRBV19 and TRBJ2-7, with 9 bases matching TRBD1. This CDR3 region has 14 residues. J gave up 2 bases and V 3 bases, and 2 bases lay outside the gene matches. Germline lookup yields CDR1 LNHDA and CDR2 SQIVND (reference sequence).

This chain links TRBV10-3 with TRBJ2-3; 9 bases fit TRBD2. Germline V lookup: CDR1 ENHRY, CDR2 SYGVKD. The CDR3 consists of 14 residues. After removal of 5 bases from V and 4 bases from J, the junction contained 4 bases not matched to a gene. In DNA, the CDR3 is TGTGCCATCAGTATAGCGGGAGAGGCAGATACGCAGTATTTT. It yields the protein CAISIAGEADTQYF.

The CDR3 DNA follows: TGTGCCAGCAGTGAAGCGGGCGGGTACGGGAATGAAAAACTGTTTTTT. Translated, it gives CASSEAGGYGNEKLFF. This chain joins TRBV2 and TRBJ1-4; D is unresolved. Germline V lookup: CDR1 SNHLY, CDR2 FYNNEI. The germline V and J ends were trimmed by 0 bases and 5 bases, with 13 bases remaining between them. This CDR3 is 16 amino acids long.

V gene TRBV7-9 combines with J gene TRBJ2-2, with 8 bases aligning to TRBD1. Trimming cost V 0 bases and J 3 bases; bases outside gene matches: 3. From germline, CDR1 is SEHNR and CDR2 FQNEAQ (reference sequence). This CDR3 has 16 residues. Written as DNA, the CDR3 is TGTGCCAGCAGCTTAGCGGGACAGGAGGACACCGGGGAGCTGTTTTTT. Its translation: CASSLAGQEDTGELFF.

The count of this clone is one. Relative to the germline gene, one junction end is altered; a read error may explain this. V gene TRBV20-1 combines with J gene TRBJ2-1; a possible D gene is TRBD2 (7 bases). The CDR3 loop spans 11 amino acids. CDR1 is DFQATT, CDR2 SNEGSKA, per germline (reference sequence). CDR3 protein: CSARGGAIQLF. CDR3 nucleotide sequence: TGCAGTGCTAGGGGGGGGGCGATTCAGCTCTTC.

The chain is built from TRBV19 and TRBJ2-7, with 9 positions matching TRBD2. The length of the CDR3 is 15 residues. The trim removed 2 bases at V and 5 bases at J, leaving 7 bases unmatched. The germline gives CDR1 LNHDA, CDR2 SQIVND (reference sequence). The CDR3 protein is CASSISAGGPHEQYF. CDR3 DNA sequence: TGTGCCAGTAGTATATCGGCGGGAGGGCCCCACGAGCAGTACTTC.

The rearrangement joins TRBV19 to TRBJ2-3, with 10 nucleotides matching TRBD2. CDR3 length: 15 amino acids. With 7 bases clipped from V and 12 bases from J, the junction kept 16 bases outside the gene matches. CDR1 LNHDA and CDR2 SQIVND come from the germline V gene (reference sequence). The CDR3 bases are TGTGCCAGTAAAACCGACACGGGGGCTAGCGGGGGCCAGTATTTT. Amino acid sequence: CASKTDTGASGGQYF.

CDR3 DNA sequence: TGTGCCAGCAGTTTGGAGATAACTCTTGTTCCTAGCACAGATACGCAGTATTTT. Amino acids: CASSLEITLVPSTDTQYF. The chain uses TRBV28 and TRBJ2-3; unclear D gene. Per germline, CDR1 MDHEN and CDR2 SYDVKM. There are 18 residues in the CDR3. V lost 3 bases, J lost 0 bases, and 19 bases lay in between.

CDR3 protein: CASSVGERGSYNEQFF. The CDR3 DNA sequence: TGTGCCAGCAGCGTAGGTGAGCGTGGGTCCTACAATGAGCAGTTCTTC. The chain carries TRBV9 and TRBJ2-1, with D unclear. V was cut by 0 bases and J by 1 base, with 11 bases left in between. In germline, CDR1 is SGDLS, CDR2 YYNGEE. The CDR3 runs 16 residues.

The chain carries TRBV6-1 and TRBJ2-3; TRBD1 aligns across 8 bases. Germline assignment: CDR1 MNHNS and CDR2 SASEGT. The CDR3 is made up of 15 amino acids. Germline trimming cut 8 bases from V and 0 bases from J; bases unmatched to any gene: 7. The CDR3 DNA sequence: TGTGCCAGCTCTGATCGGGACAGGAGCACAGATACGCAGTATTTT. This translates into CASSDRDRSTDTQYF.

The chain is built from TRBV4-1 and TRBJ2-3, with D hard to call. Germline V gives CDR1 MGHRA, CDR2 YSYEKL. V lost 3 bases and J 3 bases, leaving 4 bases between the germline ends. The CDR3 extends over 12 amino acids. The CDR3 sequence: CASSHPTDTQYF. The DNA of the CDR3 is TGCGCCAGCAGCCACCCGACAGATACGCAGTATTTT.

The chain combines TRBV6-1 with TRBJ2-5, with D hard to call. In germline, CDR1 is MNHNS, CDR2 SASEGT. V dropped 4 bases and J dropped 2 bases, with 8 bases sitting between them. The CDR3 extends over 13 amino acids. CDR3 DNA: TGTGCCAGCAGTGTAGACACTCAAGAGACCCAGTACTTC. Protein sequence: CASSVDTQETQYF.

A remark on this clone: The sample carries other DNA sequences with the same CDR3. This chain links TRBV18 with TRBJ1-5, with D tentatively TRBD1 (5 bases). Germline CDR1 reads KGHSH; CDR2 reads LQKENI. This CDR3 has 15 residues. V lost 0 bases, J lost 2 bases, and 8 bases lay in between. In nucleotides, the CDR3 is TGTGCCAGCTCACCACCTGGGGGGGGCAATCAGCCCCAGCATTTT. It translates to CASSPPGGGNQPQHF.

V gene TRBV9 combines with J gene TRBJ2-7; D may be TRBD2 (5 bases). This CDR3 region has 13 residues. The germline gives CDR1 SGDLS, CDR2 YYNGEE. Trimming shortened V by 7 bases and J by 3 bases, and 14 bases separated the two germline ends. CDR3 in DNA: TGTGCCAGCGGAGCGGACGGTTTCTACGAGCAGTACTTC. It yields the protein CASGADGFYEQYF.

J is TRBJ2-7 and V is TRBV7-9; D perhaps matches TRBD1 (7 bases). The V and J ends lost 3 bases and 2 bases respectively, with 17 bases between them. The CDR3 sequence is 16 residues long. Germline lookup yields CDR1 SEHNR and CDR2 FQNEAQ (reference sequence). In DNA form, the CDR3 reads TGTGCCAGCAGCTTTTCTGCGGGCGGGACAGCCTACGAGCAGTACTTC. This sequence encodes CASSFSAGGTAYEQYF. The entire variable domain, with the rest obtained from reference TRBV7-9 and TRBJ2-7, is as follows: DTGVSQNPRHKITKRGQNVTFRCDPISEHNRLYWYRQTLGQGPEFLTYFQNEAQLEKSRLLSDRFSAERPKGSFSTLEIQRTEQGDSAMYLCASSFSAGGTAYEQYFGPGTRLTVT.

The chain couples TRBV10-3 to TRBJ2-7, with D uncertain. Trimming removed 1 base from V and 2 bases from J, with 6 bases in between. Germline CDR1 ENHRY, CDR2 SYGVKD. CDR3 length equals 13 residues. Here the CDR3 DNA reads TGTGCCATCAGTGAGTATATAGCCTACGAGCAGTACTTC. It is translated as CAISEYIAYEQYF.

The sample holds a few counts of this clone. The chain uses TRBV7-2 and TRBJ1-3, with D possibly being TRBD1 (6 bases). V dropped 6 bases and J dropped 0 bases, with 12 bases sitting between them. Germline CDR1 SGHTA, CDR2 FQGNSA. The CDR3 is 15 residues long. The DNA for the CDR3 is TGTGCCAGCAGATCGGACAGCAACTCTGGAAACACCATATATTTT. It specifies CASRSDSNSGNTIYF.

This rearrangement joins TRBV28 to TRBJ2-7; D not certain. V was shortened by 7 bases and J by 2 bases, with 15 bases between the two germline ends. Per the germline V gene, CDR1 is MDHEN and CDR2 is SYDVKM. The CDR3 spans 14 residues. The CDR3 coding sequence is TGTGCCAGCACAGCGTCGACCTCCGCCTACGAGCAGTACTTC. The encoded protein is CASTASTSAYEQYF. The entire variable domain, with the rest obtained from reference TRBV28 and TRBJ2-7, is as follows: DVKVTQSSRYLVKRTGEKVFLECVQDMDHENMFWYRQDPGLGLRLIYFSYDVKMKEKGDIPEGYSVSREKKERFSLILESASTNQTSMYLCASTASTSAYEQYFGPGTRLTVT.

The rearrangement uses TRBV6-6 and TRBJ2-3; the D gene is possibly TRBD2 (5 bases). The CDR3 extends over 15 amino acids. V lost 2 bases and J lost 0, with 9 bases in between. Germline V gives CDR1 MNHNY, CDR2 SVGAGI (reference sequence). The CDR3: CASSYKRSSTDTQYF. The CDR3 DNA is TGTGCCAGCAGTTACAAGCGGTCTAGCACAGATACGCAGTATTTT.

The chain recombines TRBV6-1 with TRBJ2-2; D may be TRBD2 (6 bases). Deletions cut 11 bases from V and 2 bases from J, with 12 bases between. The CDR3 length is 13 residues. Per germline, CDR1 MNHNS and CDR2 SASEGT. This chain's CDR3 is CASRELNTGELFF. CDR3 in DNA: TGTGCCTCCCGGGAGTTAAACACCGGGGAGCTGTTTTTT.

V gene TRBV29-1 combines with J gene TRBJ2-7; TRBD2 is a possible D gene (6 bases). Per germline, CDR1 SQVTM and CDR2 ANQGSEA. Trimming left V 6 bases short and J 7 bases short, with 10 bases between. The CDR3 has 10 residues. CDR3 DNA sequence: TGCAGCGTGAATGCGGGGGAGCAGTACTTC. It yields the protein CSVNAGEQYF.

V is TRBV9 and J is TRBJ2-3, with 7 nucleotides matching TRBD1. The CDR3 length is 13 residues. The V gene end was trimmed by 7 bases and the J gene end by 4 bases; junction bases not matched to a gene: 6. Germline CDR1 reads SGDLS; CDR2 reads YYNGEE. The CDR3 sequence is CASGQAWADTQYF. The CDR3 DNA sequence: TGTGCCAGCGGACAGGCTTGGGCAGATACGCAGTATTTT.

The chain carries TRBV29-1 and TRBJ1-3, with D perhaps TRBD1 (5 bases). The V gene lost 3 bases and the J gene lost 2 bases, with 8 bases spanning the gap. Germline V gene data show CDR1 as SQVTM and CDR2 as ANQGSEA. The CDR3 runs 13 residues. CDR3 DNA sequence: TGCAGCGTTGACGGGGGTACTGGAAACACCATATATTTT. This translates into CSVDGGTGNTIYF.

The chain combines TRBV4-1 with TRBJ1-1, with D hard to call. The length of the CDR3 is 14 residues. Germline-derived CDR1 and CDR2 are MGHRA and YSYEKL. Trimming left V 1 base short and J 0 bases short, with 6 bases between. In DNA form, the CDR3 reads TGCGCCAGCAGCCAAGCTATAATGAACACTGAAGCTTTCTTT. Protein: CASSQAIMNTEAFF.

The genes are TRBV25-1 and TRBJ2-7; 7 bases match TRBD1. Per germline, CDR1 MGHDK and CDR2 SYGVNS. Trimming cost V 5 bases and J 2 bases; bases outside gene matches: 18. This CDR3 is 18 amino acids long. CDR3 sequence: CASSSPGGWGPRTYEQYF. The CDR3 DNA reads TGTGCCAGCAGTTCCCCAGGGGGATGGGGTCCGCGGACCTACGAGCAGTACTTC.

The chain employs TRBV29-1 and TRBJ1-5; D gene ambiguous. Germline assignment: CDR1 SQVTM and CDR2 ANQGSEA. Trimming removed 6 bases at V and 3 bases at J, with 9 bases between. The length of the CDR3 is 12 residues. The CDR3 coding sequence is TGCAGCGTCAACTCCCCCAATCAGCCCCAGCATTTT. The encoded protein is CSVNSPNQPQHF.

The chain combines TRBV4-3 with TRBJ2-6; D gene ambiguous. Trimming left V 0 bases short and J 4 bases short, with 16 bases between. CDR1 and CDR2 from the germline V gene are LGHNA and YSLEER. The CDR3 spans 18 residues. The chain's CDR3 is CASSQDGSWAAGANVLTF. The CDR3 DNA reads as TGCGCCAGCAGCCAAGATGGGTCGTGGGCAGCCGGGGCCAACGTCCTGACTTTC.

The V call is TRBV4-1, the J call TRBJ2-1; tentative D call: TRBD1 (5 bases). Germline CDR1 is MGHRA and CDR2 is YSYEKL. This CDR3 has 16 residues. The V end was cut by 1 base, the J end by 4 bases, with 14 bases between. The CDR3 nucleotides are TGCGCCAGCAGCCAAGTGGGTAGGGGCCCGTACAATGAGCAGTTCTTC. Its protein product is CASSQVGRGPYNEQFF.

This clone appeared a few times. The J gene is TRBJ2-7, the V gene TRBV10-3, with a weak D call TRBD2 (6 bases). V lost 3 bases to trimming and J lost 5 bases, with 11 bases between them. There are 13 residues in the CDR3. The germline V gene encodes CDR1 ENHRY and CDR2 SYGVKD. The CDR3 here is CAISETRDHEQYF. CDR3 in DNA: TGTGCCATCAGTGAAACGCGGGACCACGAGCAGTACTTC.

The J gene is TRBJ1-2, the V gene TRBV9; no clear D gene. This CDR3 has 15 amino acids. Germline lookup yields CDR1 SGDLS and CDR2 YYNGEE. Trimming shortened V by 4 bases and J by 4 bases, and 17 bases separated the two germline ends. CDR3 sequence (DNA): TGTGCCAGCAGCCCGCTTGAGCCTGGCGGCTATGGCTACACCTTC. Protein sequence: CASSPLEPGGYGYTF.

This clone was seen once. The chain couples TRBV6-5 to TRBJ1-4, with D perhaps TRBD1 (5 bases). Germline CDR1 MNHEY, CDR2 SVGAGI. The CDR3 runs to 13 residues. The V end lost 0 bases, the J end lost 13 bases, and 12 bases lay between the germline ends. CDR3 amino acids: CASSYSGTGGLFF. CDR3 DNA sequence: TGTGCCAGCAGTTACTCGGGTACAGGTGGACTGTTTTTT.

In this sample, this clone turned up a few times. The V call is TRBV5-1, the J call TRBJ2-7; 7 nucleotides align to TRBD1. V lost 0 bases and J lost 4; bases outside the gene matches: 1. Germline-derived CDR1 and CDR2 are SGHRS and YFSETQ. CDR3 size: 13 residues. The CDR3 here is CASSLVRGYEQYF. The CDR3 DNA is TGCGCCAGCAGCTTGGTCAGGGGGTACGAGCAGTACTTC.